The present T cell receptor beta chain was sequenced within a study of T cell responses to AZD1222 COVID-19 vaccine. Whole-study results and caveats: It was only a handful of AZD1222 recipients who were seropositive at baseline.

Data came from immunoSEQ multiplex PCR; TCRdb stores just in-frame clones and leaves some out. The sample comprises approximately 160,000 clones, just over 90% of which are singletons, and over 1.2% rests with the top ten. About this clone itself: Its antigen is unknown.

This CDR3 has 16 amino acids. V dropped 0 bases and J dropped 2 bases, with 13 bases sitting between them. Germline CDR1 SGDLS, CDR2 YYNGEE. The source of this sequence is an adult in good health. The chain employs TRBV9 and TRBJ2-3; D is possibly TRBD1 or TRBD2 (5 bases each). Material: peripheral blood, obtained on day 0 of AZD1222 vaccination. CDR3 region: CASSVEAREFTDTQYF. In DNA, the CDR3 is TGTGCCAGCAGCGTAGAGGCCAGGGAGTTCACAGATACGCAGTATTTT.